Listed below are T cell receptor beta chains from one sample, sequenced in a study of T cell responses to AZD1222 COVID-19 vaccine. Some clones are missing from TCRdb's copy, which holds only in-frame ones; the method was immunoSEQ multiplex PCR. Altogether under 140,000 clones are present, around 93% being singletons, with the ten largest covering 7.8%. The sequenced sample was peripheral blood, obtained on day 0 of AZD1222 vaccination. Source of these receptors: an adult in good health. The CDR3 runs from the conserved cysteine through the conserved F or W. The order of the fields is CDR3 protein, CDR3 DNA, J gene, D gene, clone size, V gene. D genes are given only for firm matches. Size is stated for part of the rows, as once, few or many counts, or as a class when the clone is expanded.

CASSLGSSGELFF	TGTGCCAGCAGTTTAGGTTCGAGCGGGGAGCTGTTTTTT	TRBJ2-2	.	once	TRBV27
CASSLGAGGYEQYF	TGCGCCAGCAGCTTGGGCGCAGGAGGATACGAGCAGTACTTC	TRBJ2-7	.	.	TRBV5-1
CASKEQRSQETQYF	TGCGCCAGCAAGGAACAGCGGAGTCAAGAGACCCAGTACTTC	TRBJ2-5	.	.	TRBV10-2
CASTDLGTRGSSGNTIYF	TGTGCCAGCACCGACCTCGGGACGCGGGGGAGCTCTGGAAACACCATATATTTT	TRBJ1-3	.	.	TRBV27
CAITGSNQPQHF	TGTGCCATTACAGGGTCCAATCAGCCCCAGCATTTT	TRBJ1-5	.	.	TRBV25-1
CASSHGAGSYGYTF	TGTGCCAGCAGCCACGGGGCCGGGAGCTATGGCTACACCTTC	TRBJ1-2	.	.	TRBV16
CASSEGRTNTEAFF	TGTGCCAGCAGTGAAGGGCGGACGAACACTGAAGCTTTCTTT	TRBJ1-1	.	.	TRBV2
CARGGENGYTF	TGTGCCAGGGGGGGTGAAAATGGCTACACCTTC	TRBJ1-2	.	once	TRBV2
CASSRGPGTSGGISTDTQYF	TGTGCCAGCAGCCGAGGTCCCGGGACTAGCGGGGGGATTAGCACAGATACGCAGTATTTT	TRBJ2-3	TRBD2	.	TRBV4-2
CATRKRDQHTQYF	TGTGCCACCAGGAAAAGGGACCAACACACGCAGTATTTT	TRBJ2-3	.	.	TRBV15
CASAPLRGALSETQYF	TGTGCCAGCGCCCCCTTACGGGGGGCGCTTTCGGAGACCCAGTACTTC	TRBJ2-5	.	.	TRBV28
CASSRDRVNSPLHF	TGTGCCAGCAGCCGGGACAGGGTCAATTCACCCCTCCACTTT	TRBJ1-6	TRBD1	.	TRBV6-5
CASSLAGGGRNTIYF	TGTGCCAGCAGCTTAGCGGGTGGGGGGAGAAACACCATATATTTT	TRBJ1-3	.	.	TRBV7-2
CATWTDSNQPQHF	TGTGCCACCTGGACAGATAGCAATCAGCCCCAGCATTTT	TRBJ1-5	.	.	TRBV28
CSATVRDDTEAFF	TGCAGCGCCACCGTCAGGGATGACACTGAAGCTTTCTTT	TRBJ1-1	.	.	TRBV29-1
CASSYSDRQNSPLHF	TGTGCCAGCAGTTACTCGGACCGCCAGAATTCACCCCTCCACTTT	TRBJ1-6	.	.	TRBV6-5
CASSIRGPYEQYF	TGTGCCAGCAGCATCAGGGGGCCCTACGAGCAGTACTTC	TRBJ2-7	TRBD1	few	TRBV5-6
CASSFKQTDEAFF	TGTGCCAGCAGTTTCAAGCAGACAGATGAAGCTTTCTTT	TRBJ1-1	.	.	TRBV12-3/TRBV12-4
CASSYSNGRGGPFF	TGTGCCAGCAGTTACTCGAACGGGCGGGGGGGCCCGTTCTTC	TRBJ2-1	TRBD2	.	TRBV6-5
CASSRDYTNTGELFF	TGTGCCAGCAGCCGAGACTACACGAACACCGGGGAGCTGTTTTTT	TRBJ2-2	.	.	TRBV14
CASSPQGAGNYGYTF	TGTGCCAGTAGTCCCCAGGGGGCGGGGAACTATGGCTACACCTTC	TRBJ1-2	TRBD1	few	TRBV19
CASRTGPSTDTQYF	TGCGCCAGCAGGACAGGGCCGAGCACAGATACGCAGTATTTT	TRBJ2-3	TRBD1	.	TRBV5-1
CASSLRQSGANVLTF	TGTGCCAGCAGCTTACGACAATCCGGGGCCAACGTCCTGACTTTC	TRBJ2-6	.	once	TRBV11-2
CASSLDPRKPQHF	TGTGCCAGCAGCTTAGATCCCCGGAAGCCCCAGCATTTT	TRBJ1-5	.	.	TRBV11-2
CASSTNRNSNSPLHF	TGTGCCAGCAGCACGAACAGGAATTCTAATTCACCCCTCCACTTT	TRBJ1-6	.	few	TRBV7-9
CASSRDGSSYEQYF	TGTGCCAGCAGCCGGGACGGGAGCTCCTACGAGCAGTACTTC	TRBJ2-7	.	.	TRBV7-6
CASSLDSASSYEQYF	TGTGCCAGCAGCTTAGATTCGGCCAGCTCCTACGAGCAGTACTTC	TRBJ2-7	.	.	TRBV7-9
CAISESGQGLFF	TGTGCCATCAGTGAGTCAGGGCAGGGACTGTTTTTT	TRBJ1-4	.	.	TRBV10-3
CASSQRDREGTEQFF	TGTGCCAGCTCACAAAGGGACAGGGAAGGAACTGAGCAGTTCTTC	TRBJ2-1	TRBD1	.	TRBV18